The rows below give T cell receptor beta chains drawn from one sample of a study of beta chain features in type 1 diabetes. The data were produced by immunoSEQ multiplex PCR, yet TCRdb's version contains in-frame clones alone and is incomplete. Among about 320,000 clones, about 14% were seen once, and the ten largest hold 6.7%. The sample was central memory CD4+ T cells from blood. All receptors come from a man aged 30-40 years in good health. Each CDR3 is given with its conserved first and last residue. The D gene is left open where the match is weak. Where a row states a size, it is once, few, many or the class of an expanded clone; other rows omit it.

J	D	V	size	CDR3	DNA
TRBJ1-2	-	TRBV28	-	CASSLDRSYGYTF	TGTGCCAGCAGCCTTGACAGGAGCTATGGCTACACCTTC
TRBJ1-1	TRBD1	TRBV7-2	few	CASSSNRDRGYGGAFF	TGTGCCAGCAGCTCAAACCGGGACAGGGGGTATGGTGGAGCTTTCTTT
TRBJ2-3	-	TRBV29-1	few	CSVEGRLVHSADTQYF	TGCAGCGTTGAAGGTAGACTAGTCCACTCAGCAGATACGCAGTATTTT
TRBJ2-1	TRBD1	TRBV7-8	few	CASSLGQDRGQFF	TGTGCCAGCAGCCTTGGACAGGACCGGGGGCAGTTCTTC
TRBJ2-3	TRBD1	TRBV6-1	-	CASSEQGAGTDTQYF	TGTGCCAGCAGTGAACAGGGGGCAGGCACAGATACGCAGTATTTT
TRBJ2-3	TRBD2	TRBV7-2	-	CASSPRLAGTRAQYF	TGTGCCAGCAGCCCCCGCCTAGCGGGGACGCGGGCGCAGTATTTT
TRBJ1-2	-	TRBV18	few	CASSPPPGGGYTF	TGTGCCAGCTCACCACCGCCAGGTGGAGGCTACACCTTC
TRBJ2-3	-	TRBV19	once	CASSIGPGEGTDTQYF	TGTGCCAGTAGTATAGGTCCCGGGGAAGGCACAGATACGCAGTATTTT
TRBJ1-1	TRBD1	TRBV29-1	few	CSVGVRTGEAFF	TGCAGCGTTGGAGTCAGGACAGGGGAAGCTTTCTTT
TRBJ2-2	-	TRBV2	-	CASSQEGASTGELFF	TGTGCCAGCAGTCAGGAGGGGGCTAGCACCGGGGAGCTGTTTTTT
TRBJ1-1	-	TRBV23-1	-	CASSHHTGFSDNTEAFF	TGCGCCAGCAGCCATCATACAGGATTTTCCGACAACACTGAAGCTTTCTTT
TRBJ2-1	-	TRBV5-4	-	CASSLTGSSYNEQFF	TGTGCCAGCAGCTTGACGGGGAGCTCCTACAATGAGCAGTTCTTC
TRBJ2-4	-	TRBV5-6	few	CASSLVGGKNIQYF	TGTGCCAGCAGCTTGGTTGGGGGGAAAAACATTCAGTACTTC